This T cell receptor (beta chain) was captured in a study of T cells in localized non-small cell lung cancer. Study findings and constraints: Researchers found a median approximately 53 of the top 100 tumor clones in adjacent lung. Tumor samples were not multi-region, leaving intratumor heterogeneity unexcluded. Adjacent uninvolved lung had the highest clonality, suggesting focused antigen responses.

The data were produced by immunoSEQ multiplex PCR, yet TCRdb's version contains in-frame clones alone and is incomplete. The sample has more than 900 clones, 22% seen once; the top ten hold roughly a sixth. This CDR3 is built from 15 residues. Germline lookup yields CDR1 LNHDA and CDR2 SQIVND (reference sequence). V was pared by 11 bases and J by 0 bases, with 7 bases of the junction left unmatched. Remarks on this clone: No antigen is known for it.

Lung tissue at least 2 cm from the tumor margin was confirmed free of atypia. The material sequenced was normal lung tissue next to the tumor, taken before any cancer treatment. The source is a woman aged 35-70 years with stage I lung adenocarcinoma. The rearrangement uses TRBV19 and TRBJ1-4; 9 bases fit TRBD1. The CDR3: CADLQGASTNEKLFF. DNA for the CDR3: TGTGCCGACTTACAGGGGGCCTCAACTAATGAAAAACTGTTTTTT. The complete variable domain, with remaining parts taken from reference TRBV19 and TRBJ1-4, reads DGGITQSPKYLFRKEGQNVTLSCEQNLNHDAMYWYRQDPGQGLRLIYYSQIVNDFQKGDIAEGYSVSREKKESFPLTVTSAQKNPTAFYLCADLQGASTNEKLFFGSGTQLSVL.